This T cell receptor beta chain stems from a study of blood T cell repertoires in COVID-19. Study summary: COVID-19 samples collected from the United States, Italy and Spain covered acute and convalescent phases. PBMCs, B-cell-depleted T cells, or T cells provided the cDNA or gDNA that made up the material.

Produced via immunoSEQ multiplex PCR; TCRdb's table is partial and in-frame only. Here the sample spans roughly 200,000 clones, approximately 85% being singletons. Trimming shortened V by 2 bases and J by 6 bases, and 10 bases separated the two germline ends. Germline V CDR1 and CDR2: SGHTA, FQGTGA. The CDR3 runs to 13 residues. The sequence came from a woman older than 75 with acute or convalescent COVID-19. The sequencing input was peripheral blood. The chain recombines TRBV7-3 with TRBJ1-1; D is uncertain. The CDR3 loop is CASSLLRDAEAFF. CDR3 in DNA: TGTGCCAGCAGCTTATTACGGGATGCTGAAGCTTTCTTT.